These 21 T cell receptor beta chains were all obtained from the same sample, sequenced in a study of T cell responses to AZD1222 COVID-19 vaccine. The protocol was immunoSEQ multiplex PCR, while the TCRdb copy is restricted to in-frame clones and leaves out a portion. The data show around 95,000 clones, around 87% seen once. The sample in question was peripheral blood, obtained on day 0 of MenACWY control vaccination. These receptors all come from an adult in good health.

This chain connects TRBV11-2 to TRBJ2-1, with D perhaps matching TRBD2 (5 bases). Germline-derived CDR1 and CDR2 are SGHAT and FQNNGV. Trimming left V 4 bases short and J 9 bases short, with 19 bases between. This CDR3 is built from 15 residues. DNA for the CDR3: TGTGCCAGCAGCTCACAGCTGCGGGCTAGCCGTGAGCAGTTCTTC. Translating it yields CASSSQLRASREQFF.

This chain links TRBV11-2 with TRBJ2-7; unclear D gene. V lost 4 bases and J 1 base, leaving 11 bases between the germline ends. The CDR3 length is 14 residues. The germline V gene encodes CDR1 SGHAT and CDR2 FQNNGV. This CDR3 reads CASSSQGSSYEQYF. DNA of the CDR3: TGTGCCAGCAGCTCCCAAGGCAGTTCCTACGAGCAGTACTTC.

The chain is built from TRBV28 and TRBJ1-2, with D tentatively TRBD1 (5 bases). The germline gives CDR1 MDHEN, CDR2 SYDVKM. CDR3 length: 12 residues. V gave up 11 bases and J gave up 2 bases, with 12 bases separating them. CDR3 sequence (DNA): TGTGCCTCCGAGGGGACCAACTATGGCTACACCTTC. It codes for CASEGTNYGYTF.

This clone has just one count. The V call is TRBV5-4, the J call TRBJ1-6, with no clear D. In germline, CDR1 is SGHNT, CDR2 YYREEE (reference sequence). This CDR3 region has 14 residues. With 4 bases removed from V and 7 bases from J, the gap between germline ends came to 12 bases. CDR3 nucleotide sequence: TGTGCCAGCAGCAACGCCTTGGGAAATTCACCCCTCCACTTT. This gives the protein CASSNALGNSPLHF.

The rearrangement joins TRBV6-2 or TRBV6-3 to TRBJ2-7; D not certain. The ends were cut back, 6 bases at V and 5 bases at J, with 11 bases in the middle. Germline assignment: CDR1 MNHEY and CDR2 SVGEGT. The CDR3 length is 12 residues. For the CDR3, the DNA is TGTGCCAGCAGCCCAGGCCGCCACGAGCAGTACTTC. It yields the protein CASSPGRHEQYF.

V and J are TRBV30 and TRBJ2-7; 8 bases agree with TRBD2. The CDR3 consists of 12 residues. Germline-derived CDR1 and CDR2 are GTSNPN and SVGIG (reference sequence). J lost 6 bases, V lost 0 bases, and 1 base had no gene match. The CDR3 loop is CAWSVRGGEQYF. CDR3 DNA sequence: TGTGCCTGGAGTGTACGGGGGGGCGAGCAGTACTTC.

CDR3 bases: TGTGCCAGCAGTTACCCCCCCGGGGGGCTGAACACTGAAGCTTTCTTT. It codes for CASSYPPGGLNTEAFF. The genes are TRBV6-5 and TRBJ1-1, with D perhaps TRBD1 (6 bases). CDR1 and CDR2 (germline): MNHEY, SVGAGI. The CDR3 has 16 residues. V was clipped by 2 bases and J by 0 bases, with 13 bases between them.

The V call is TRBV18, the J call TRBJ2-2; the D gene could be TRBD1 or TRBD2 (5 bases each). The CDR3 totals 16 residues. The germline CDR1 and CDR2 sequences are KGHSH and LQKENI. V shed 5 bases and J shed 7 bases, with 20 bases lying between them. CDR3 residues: CASSILDSRGVGELFF. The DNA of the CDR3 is TGTGCCAGCTCAATACTAGACAGTCGAGGCGTCGGGGAGCTGTTTTTT.

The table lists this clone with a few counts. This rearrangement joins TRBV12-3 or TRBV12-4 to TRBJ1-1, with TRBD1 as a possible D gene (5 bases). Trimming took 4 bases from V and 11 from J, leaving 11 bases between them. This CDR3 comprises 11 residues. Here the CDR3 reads CASSWGKAAFF. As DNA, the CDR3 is TGTGCCAGCAGTTGGGGGAAGGCGGCTTTCTTT.

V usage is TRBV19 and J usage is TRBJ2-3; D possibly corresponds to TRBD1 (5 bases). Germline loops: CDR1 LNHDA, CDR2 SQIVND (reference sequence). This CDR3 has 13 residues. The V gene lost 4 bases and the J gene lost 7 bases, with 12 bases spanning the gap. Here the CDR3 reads CASSNQGGYTQYF. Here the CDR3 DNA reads TGTGCCAGTAGTAACCAGGGTGGCTATACGCAGTATTTT.

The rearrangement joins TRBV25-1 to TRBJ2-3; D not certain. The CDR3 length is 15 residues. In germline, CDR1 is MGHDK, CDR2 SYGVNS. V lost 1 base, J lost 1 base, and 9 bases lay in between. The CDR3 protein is CASSELSPGTDTQYF. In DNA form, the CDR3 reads TGTGCCAGCAGTGAATTGTCGCCCGGCACAGATACGCAGTATTTT.

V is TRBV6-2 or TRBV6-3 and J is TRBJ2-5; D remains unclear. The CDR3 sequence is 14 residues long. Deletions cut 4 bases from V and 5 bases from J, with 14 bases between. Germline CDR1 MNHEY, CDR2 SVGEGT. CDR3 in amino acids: CASSSPILRETQYF. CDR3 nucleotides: TGTGCCAGCAGTTCCCCAATATTAAGGGAGACCCAGTACTTC.

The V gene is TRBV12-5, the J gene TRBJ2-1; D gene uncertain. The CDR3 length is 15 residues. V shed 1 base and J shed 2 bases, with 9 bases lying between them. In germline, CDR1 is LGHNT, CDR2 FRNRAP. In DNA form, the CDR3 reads TGTGCTAGTGGTTTGGATCCCCCGACCTACAATGAGCAGTTCTTC. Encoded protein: CASGLDPPTYNEQFF.

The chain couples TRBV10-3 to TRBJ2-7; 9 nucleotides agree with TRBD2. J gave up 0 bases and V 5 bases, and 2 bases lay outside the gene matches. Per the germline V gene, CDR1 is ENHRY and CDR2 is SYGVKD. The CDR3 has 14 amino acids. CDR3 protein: CAISLTSGSYEQYF. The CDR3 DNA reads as TGTGCCATCAGTTTGACTAGCGGCTCCTACGAGCAGTACTTC.

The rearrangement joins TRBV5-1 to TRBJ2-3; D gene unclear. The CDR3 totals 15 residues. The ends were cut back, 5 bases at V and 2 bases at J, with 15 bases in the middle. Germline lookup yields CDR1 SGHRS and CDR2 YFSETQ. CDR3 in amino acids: CASSRTGLDTDTQYF. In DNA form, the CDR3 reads TGCGCCAGCAGTCGGACCGGGCTTGACACAGATACGCAGTATTTT.

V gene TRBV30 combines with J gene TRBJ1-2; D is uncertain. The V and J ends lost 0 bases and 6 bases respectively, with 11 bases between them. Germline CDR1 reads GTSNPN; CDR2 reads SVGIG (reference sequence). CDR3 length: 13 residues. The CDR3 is CAWSVFAEDGYTF. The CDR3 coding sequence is TGTGCCTGGAGTGTATTCGCCGAAGATGGCTACACCTTC.

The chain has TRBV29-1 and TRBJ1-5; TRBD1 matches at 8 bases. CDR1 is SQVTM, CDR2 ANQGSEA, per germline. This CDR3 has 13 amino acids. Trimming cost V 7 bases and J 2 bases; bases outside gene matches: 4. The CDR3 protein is CSEGQGGNQPQHF. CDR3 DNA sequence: TGCAGCGAAGGACAGGGAGGCAATCAGCCCCAGCATTTT. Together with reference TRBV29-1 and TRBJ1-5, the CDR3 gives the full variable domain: SAVISQKPSRDICQRGTSLTIQCQVDSQVTMMFWYRQQPGQSLTLIATANQGSEATYESGFVIDKFPISRPNLTFSTLTVSNMSPEDSSIYLCSEGQGGNQPQHFGDGTRLSIL.

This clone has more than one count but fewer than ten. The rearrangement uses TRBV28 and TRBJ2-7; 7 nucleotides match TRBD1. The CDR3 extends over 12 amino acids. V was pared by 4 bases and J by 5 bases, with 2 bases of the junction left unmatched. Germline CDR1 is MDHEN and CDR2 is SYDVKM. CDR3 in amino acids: CASSSGTDEQYF. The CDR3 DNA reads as TGTGCCAGCAGTTCCGGGACAGACGAGCAGTACTTC.

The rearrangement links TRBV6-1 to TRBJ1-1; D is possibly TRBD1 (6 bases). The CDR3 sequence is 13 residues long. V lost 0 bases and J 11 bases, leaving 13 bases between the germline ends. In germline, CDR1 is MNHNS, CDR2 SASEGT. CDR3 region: CASSEAGRGWAFF. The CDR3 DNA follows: TGTGCCAGCAGTGAAGCAGGCAGGGGATGGGCTTTCTTT.

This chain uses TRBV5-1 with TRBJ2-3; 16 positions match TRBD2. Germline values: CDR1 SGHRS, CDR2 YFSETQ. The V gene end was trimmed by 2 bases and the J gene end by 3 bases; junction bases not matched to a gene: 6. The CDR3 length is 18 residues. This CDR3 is CASSLTGTSGGVTDTQYF. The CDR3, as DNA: TGCGCCAGCAGCTTAACCGGGACTAGCGGGGGGGTTACAGATACGCAGTATTTT.

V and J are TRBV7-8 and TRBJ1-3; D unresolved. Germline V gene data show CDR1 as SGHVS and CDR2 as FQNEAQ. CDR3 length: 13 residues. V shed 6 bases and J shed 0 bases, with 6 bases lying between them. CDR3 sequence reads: CASSGSSGNTIYF. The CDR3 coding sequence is TGTGCCAGCAGTGGGAGCTCTGGAAACACCATATATTTT.